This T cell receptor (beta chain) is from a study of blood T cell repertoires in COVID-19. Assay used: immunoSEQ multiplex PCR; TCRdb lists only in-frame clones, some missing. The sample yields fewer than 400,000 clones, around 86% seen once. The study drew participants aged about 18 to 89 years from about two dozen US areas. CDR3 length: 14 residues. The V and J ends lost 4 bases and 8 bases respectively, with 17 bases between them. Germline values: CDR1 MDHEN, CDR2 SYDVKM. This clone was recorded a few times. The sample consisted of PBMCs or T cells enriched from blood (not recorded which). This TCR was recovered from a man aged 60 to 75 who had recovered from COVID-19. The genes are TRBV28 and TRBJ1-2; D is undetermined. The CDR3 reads CASSWEALGGGYTF. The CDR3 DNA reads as TGTGCCAGCAGTTGGGAGGCCTTAGGTGGGGGCTACACCTTC.